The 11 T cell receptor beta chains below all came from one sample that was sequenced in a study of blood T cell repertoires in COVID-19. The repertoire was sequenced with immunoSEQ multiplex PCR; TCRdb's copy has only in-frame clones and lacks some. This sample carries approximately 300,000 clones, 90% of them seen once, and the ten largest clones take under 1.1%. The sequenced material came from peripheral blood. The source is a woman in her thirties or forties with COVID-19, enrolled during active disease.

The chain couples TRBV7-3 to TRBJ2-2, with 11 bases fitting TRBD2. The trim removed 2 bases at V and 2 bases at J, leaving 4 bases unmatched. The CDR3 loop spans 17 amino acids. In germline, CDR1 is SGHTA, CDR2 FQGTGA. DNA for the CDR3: TGTGCCAGCAGCTTACTAGCGGGGGGCCAAAACACCGGGGAGCTGTTTTTT. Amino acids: CASSLLAGGQNTGELFF.

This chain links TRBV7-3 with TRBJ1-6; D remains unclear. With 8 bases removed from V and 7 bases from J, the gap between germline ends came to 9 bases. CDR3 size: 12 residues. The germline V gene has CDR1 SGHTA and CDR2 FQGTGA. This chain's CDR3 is CASGSGNSPLHF. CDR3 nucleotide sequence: TGTGCCAGCGGATCAGGCAATTCACCCCTCCACTTT.

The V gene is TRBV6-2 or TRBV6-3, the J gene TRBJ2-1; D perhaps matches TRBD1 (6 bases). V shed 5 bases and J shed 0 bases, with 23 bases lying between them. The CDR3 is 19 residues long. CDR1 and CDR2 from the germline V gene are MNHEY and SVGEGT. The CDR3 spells CASSRTYAGTGSSYNEQFF. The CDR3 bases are TGTGCCAGCAGTCGTACCTACGCCGGAACAGGGAGCTCCTACAATGAGCAGTTCTTC.

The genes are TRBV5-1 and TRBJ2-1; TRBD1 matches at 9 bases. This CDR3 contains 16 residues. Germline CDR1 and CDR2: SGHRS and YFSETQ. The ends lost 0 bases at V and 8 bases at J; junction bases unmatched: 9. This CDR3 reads CASSLAWGQGLDEQFF. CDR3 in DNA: TGCGCCAGCAGCTTGGCCTGGGGACAGGGACTCGATGAGCAGTTCTTC. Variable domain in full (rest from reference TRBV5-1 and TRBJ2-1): KAGVTQTPRYLIKTRGQQVTLSCSPISGHRSVSWYQQTPGQGLQFLFEYFSETQRNKGNFPGRFSGRQFSNSRSEMNVSTLELGDSALYLCASSLAWGQGLDEQFFGPGTRLTVL.

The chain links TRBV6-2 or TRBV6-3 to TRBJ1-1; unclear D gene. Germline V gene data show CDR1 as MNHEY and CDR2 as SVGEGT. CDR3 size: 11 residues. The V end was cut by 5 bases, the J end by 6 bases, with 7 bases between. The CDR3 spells CASSVGSEAFF. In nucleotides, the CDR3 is TGTGCCAGCAGTGTGGGCTCTGAAGCTTTCTTT.

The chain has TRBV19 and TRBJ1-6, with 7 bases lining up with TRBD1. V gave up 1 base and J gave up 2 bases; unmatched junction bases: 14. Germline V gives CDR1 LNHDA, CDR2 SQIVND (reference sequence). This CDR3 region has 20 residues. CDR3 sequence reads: CASSIGGDRPPAPYNSPLHF. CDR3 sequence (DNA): TGTGCCAGTAGTATAGGGGGGGACAGACCACCCGCACCCTATAATTCACCCCTCCACTTT.

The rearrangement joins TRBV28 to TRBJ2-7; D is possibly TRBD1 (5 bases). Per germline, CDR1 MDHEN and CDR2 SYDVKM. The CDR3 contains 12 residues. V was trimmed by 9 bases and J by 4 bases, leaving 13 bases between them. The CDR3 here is CASGQRVYEQYF. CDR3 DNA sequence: TGTGCCAGTGGACAACGGGTTTACGAGCAGTACTTC.

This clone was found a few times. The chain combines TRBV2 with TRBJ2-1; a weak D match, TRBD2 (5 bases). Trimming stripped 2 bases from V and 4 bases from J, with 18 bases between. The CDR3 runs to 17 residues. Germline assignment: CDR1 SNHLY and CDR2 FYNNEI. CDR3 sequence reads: CASSENPVAGRYNEQFF. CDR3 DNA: TGTGCCAGCAGTGAAAATCCGGTGGCGGGCCGTTACAATGAGCAGTTCTTC.

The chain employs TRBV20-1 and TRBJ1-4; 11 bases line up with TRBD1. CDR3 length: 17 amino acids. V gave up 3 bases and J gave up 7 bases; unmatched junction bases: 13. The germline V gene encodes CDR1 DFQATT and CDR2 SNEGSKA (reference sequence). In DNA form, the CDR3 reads TGCAGTGCTAGTCAGGGAACCGGGACAGGGGGGGGTGAAAAACTGTTTTTT. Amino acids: CSASQGTGTGGGEKLFF.

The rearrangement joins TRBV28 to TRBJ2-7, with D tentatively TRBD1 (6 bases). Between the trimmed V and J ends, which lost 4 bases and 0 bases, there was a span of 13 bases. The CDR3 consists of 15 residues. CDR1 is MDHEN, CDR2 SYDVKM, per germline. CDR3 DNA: TGTGCCAGCAGTTCCACAGGGCTTAGCTCCTACGAGCAGTACTTC. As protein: CASSSTGLSSYEQYF.

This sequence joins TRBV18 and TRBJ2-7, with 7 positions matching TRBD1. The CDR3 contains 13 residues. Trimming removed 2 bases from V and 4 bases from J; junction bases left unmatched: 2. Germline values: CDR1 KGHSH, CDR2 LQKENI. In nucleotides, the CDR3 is TGTGCCAGCTCACCAGAACAGGGGTACGAGCAGTACTTC. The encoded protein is CASSPEQGYEQYF.